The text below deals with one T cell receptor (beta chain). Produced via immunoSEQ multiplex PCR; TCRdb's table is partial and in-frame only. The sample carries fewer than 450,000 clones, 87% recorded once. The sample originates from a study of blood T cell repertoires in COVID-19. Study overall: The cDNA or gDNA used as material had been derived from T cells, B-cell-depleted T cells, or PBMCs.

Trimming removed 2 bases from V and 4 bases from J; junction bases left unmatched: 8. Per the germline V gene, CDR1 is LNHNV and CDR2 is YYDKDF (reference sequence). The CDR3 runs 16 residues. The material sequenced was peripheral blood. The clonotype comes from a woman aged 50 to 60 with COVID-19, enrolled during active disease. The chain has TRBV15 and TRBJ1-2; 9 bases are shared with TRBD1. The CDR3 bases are TGTGCCACCAGCAGACCCGGGACAGGGATCGTCTATGGCTACACCTTC. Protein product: CATSRPGTGIVYGYTF.